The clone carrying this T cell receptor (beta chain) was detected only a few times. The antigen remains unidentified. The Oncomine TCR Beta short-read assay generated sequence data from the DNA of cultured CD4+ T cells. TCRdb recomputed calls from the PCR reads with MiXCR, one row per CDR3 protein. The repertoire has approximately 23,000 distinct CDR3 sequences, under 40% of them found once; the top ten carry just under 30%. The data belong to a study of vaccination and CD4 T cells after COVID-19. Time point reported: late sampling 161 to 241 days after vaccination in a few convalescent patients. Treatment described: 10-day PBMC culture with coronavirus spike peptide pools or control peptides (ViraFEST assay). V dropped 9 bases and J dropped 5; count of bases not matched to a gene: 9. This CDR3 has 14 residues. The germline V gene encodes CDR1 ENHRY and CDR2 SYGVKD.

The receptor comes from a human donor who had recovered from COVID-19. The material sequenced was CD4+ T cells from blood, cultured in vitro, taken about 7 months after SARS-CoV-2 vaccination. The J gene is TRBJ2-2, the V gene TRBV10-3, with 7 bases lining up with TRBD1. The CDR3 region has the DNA TGTGCCATAAGCGAGGACAGGCTGACCGGGGAGCTGTTTTTT. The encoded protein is CAISEDRLTGELFF.